This paragraph reports one TCR beta chain. This may arise from a read error, as a much more abundant clone is one base away. The ends lost 7 bases at V and 10 bases at J; junction bases unmatched: 10. From germline, CDR1 is MNHEY and CDR2 SVGAGI. The CDR3 loop spans 13 amino acids. The data originate from a study of neurological immune-mediated disorders. The cDNA was synthesized by means of template-switch 5'RACE, which was carried out with 10-nucleotide random UMIs. TCRdb passed the 5' RACE reads through MiXCR, listing each CDR3 protein once. Of approximately 32,000 distinct CDR3 sequences in the sample, around 16% are singletons; the top ten hold roughly a quarter. Unsorted libraries came from 2 million PBMCs stored at -80 °C.

This clonotype originated in a man aged 65-85 years in good health. The specimen was PBMCs. The chain combines TRBV6-5 with TRBJ1-2; 9 nucleotides match TRBD1. The CDR3 region has the DNA TGTGCCAGCAACATCAACAGGGGGCGAGACTACACCTTC. Protein sequence: CASNINRGRDYTF.